This T cell receptor (beta chain) was captured in a study of T cell responses to AZD1222 COVID-19 vaccine. Study-level findings and limits: It was only five to seven AZD1222 recipients who were seropositive at baseline. Within unmutated variant regions lay the reported targets of nearly half of spike-specific TCRs. Samples come after the peak T cell response, not at day 14.

As for this clone: Its antigen is still unknown.

The germline V gene has CDR1 SNHLY and CDR2 FYNNEI. V gave up 4 bases and J gave up 3 bases, with 9 bases separating them. CDR3 length: 13 amino acids. The data were produced by immunoSEQ multiplex PCR, yet TCRdb's version contains in-frame clones alone and is incomplete. Among around 77,000 clones listed, roughly 89% were seen once. This sequence joins TRBV2 and TRBJ1-1; a weak D match, TRBD1 (6 bases). The TCR sequence derives from an adult in good health. Material: peripheral blood, obtained on day 0 of AZD1222 vaccination. The CDR3 reads CASSARGDTEAFF. The CDR3 coding sequence is TGTGCCAGCAGTGCCAGGGGCGACACTGAAGCTTTCTTT.